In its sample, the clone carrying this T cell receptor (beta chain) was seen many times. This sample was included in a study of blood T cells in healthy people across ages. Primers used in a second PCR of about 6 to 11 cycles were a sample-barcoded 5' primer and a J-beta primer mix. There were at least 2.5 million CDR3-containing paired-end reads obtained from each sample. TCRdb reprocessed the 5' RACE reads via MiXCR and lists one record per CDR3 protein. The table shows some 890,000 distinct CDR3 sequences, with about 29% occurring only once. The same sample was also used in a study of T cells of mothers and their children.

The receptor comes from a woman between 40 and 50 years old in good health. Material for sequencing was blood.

The CDR3 protein is CATSRLETASSGANVLTF. The CDR3, as DNA: TGTGCCACCAGCAGGTTGGAGACGGCCAGCTCTGGGGCCAACGTCCTGACTTTC. The rearrangement links TRBV15 to TRBJ2-6; D unclear. Germline CDR1 is LNHNV and CDR2 is YYDKDF (reference sequence). Trimming took 3 bases from V and 0 from J, leaving 15 bases between them. The CDR3 is made up of 18 amino acids.